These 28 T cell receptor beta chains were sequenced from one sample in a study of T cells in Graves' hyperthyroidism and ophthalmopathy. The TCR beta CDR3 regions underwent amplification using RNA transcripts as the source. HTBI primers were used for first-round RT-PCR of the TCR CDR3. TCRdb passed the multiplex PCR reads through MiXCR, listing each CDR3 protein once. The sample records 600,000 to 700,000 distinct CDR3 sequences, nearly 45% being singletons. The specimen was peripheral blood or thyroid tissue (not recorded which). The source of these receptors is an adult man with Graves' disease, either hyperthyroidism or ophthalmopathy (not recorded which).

The CDR3 nucleotides read TGTGCCAGCAGCTTATCAGGGGGCATCACCATATATTTT. Amino acids: CASSLSGGITIYF. The V gene is TRBV5-5, the J gene TRBJ1-3; 8 nucleotides agree with TRBD1. CDR3 size: 13 residues. V shed 2 bases and J 9 bases; nucleotides not matched to a gene: 4. Germline V CDR1 and CDR2: SGHKS, YYEKEE (reference sequence).

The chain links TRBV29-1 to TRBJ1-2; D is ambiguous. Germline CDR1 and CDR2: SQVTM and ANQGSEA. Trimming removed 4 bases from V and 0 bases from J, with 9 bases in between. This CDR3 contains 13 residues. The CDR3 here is CSVVAAPNYGYTF. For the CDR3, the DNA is TGCAGCGTTGTGGCAGCACCTAACTATGGCTACACCTTC.

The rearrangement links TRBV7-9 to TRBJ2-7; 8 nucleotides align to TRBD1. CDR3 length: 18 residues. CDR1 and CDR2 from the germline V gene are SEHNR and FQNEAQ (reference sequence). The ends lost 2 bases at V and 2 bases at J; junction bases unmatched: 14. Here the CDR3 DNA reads TGTGCCAGCAGCTTAAGGCGATTTGCGGGACAGGATCCCTACGAGCAGTACTTC. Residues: CASSLRRFAGQDPYEQYF.

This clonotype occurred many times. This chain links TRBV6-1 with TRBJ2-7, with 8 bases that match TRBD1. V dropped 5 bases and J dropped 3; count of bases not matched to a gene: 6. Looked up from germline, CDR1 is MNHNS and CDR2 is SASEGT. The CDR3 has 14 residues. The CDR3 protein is CASSLGQGHYEQYF. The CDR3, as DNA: TGTGCCAGCAGTCTCGGACAGGGCCACTACGAGCAGTACTTC.

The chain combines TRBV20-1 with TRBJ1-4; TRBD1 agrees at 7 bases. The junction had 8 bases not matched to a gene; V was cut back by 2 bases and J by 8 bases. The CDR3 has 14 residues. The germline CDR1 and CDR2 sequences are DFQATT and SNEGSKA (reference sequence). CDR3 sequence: CSARSTGLEEKLFF. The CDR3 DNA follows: TGCAGTGCTAGATCGACAGGGTTGGAGGAAAAACTGTTTTTT.

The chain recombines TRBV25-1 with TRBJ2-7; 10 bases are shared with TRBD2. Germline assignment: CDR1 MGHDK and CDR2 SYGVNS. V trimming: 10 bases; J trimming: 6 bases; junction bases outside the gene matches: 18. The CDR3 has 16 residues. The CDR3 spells CATSSRRASGSAEQYF. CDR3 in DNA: TGTGCCACCAGCAGCCGCAGGGCTAGCGGGAGTGCCGAGCAGTACTTC.

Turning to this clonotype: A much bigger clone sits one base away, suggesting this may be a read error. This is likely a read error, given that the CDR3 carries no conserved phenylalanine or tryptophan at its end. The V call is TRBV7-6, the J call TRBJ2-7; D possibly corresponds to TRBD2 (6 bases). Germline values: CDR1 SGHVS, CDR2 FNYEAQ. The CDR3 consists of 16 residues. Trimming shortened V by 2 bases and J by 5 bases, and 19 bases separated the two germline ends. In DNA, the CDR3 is TGTGCCAGCAGCTTACCGGTCACTGGGGGGTCGGACGAGCAGTACTAC. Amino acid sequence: CASSLPVTGGSDEQYY.

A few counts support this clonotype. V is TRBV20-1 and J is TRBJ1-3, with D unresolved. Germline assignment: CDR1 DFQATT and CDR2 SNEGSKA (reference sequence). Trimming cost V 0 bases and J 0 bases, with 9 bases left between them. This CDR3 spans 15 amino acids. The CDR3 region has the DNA TGCAGTGCTAGAGAGGGGAGTACCTCTGGAAACACCATATATTTT. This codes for CSAREGSTSGNTIYF.

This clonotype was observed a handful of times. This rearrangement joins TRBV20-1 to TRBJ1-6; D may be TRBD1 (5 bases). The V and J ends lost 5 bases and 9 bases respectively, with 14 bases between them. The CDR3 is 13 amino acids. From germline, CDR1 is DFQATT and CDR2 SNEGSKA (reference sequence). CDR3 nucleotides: TGCAGTGCTTCCTTCGGGGGGGGTTCACCCCTCCACTTT. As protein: CSASFGGGSPLHF.

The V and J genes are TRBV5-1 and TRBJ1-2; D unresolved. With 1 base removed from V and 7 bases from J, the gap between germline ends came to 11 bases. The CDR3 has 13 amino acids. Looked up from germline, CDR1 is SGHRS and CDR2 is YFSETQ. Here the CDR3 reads CASSLIGNSGYTF. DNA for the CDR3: TGCGCCAGCAGCTTGATAGGAAATTCTGGCTACACCTTC.

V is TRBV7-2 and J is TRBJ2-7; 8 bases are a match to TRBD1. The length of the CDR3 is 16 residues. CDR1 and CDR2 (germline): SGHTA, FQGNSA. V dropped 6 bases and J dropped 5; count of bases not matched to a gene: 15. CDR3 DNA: TGTGCCAGCAGTCCCCCGGGTTTCAGGGGGCCCCACGAGCAGTACTTC. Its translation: CASSPPGFRGPHEQYF.

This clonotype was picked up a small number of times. CDR3 coding DNA: TGTGCCAGCAGCTTGGGGACAGGAAACCCAGGACTCGAAGCTTTCTTT. Protein product: CASSLGTGNPGLEAFF. V gene TRBV7-9 combines with J gene TRBJ1-1; the match to TRBD1 covers 8 bases. J was trimmed by 8 bases and V by 3 bases; bases with no gene match: 14. The length of the CDR3 is 16 residues. From germline, CDR1 is SEHNR and CDR2 FQNEAQ (reference sequence).

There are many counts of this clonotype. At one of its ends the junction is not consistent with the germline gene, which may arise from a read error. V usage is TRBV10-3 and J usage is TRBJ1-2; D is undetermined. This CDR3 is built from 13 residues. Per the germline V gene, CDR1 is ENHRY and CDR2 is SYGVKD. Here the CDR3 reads CASSDEAEYGYTF. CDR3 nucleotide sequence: TGTGCCAGCAGTGATGAGGCAGAATATGGCTACACCTTC.

CDR3 amino acids: CASADGARTQHF. The CDR3 region has the DNA TGTGCCAGCGCGGACGGGGCGCGGACCCAGCATTTT. The V gene is TRBV2, the J gene TRBJ1-5; TRBD1 might be the D (5 bases). The V gene lost 8 bases and the J gene lost 11 bases, with 16 bases spanning the gap. Germline loops: CDR1 SNHLY, CDR2 FYNNEI. The CDR3 length is 12 residues. Full variable domain (remainder filled in from reference TRBV2 and TRBJ1-5): EPEVTQTPSHQVTQMGQEVILRCVPISNHLYFYWYRQILGQKVEFLVSFYNNEISEKSEIFDDQFSVERPDGSNFTLKIRSTKLEDSAMYFCASADGARTQHFGDGTRLSIL.

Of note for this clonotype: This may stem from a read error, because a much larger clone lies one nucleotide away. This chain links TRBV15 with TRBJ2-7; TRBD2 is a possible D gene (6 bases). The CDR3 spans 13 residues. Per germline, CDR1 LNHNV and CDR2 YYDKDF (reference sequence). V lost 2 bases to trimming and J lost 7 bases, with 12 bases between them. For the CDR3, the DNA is TGTGCCACCAGCAGAACTAGCAAGGATGAGCAGTACTTC. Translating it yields CATSRTSKDEQYF.

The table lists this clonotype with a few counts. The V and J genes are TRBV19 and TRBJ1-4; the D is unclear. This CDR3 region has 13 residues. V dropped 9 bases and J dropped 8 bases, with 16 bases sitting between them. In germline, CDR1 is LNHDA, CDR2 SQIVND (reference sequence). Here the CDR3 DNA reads TGTGCCAGCAGCCAAAGGTTCGAGGAAAAACTGTTTTTT. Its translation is CASSQRFEEKLFF. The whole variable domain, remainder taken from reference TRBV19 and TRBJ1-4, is DGGITQSPKYLFRKEGQNVTLSCEQNLNHDAMYWYRQDPGQGLRLIYYSQIVNDFQKGDIAEGYSVSREKKESFPLTVTSAQKNPTAFYLCASSQRFEEKLFFGSGTQLSVL.

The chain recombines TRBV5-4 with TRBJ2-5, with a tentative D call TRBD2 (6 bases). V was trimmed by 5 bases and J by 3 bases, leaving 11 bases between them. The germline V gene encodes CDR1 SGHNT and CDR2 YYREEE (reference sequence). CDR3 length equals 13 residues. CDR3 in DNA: TGTGCCAGCAGGGAGGGTGTAGAAGAGACCCAGTACTTC. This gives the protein CASREGVEETQYF.

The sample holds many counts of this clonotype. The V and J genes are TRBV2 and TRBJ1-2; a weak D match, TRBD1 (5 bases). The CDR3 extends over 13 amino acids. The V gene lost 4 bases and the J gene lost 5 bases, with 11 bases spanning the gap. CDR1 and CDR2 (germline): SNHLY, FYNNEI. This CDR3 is CASSGEQDYGYTF. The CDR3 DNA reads TGTGCCAGCAGTGGTGAACAGGATTATGGCTACACCTTC. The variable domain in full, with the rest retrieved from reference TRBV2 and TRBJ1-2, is EPEVTQTPSHQVTQMGQEVILRCVPISNHLYFYWYRQILGQKVEFLVSFYNNEISEKSEIFDDQFSVERPDGSNFTLKIRSTKLEDSAMYFCASSGEQDYGYTFGSGTRLTVV.

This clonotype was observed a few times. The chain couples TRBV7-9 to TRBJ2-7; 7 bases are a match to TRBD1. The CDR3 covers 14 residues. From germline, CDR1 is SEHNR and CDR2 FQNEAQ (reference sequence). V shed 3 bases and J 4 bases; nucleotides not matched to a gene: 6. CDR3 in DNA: TGTGCCAGCAGCTTGGGGGTGACAGGGTACGAGCAGTACTTC. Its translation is CASSLGVTGYEQYF.

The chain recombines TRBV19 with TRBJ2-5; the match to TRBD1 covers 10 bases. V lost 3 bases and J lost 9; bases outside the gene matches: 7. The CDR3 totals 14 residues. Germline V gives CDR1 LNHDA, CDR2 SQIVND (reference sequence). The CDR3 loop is CASSMGQGLQPQYF. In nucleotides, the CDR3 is TGTGCCAGTAGTATGGGACAGGGGCTACAGCCCCAGTACTTC. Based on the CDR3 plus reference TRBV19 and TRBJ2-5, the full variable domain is DGGITQSPKYLFRKEGQNVTLSCEQNLNHDAMYWYRQDPGQGLRLIYYSQIVNDFQKGDIAEGYSVSREKKESFPLTVTSAQKNPTAFYLCASSMGQGLQPQYFGPGTRLLVL.

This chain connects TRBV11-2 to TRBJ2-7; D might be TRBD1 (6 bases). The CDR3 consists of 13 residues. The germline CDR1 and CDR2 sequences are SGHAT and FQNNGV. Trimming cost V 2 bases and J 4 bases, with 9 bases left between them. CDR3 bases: TGTGCCAGCAGCTTATGGCAGGGGTACGAGCAGTACTTC. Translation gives CASSLWQGYEQYF.

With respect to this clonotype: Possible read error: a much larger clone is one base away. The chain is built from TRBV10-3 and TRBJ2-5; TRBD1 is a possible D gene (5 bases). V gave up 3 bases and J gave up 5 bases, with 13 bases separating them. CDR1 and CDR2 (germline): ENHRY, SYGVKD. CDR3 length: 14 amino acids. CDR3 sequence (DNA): TGTGCCATCAGTGAAGGCGGCAGGGCTGAGACCCAGTACTTC. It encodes CAISEGGRAETQYF.

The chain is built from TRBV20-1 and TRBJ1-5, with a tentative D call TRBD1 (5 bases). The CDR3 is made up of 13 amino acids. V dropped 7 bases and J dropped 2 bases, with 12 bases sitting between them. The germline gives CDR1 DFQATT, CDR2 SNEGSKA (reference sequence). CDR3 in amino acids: CSVLQGGNQPQHF. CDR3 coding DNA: TGCAGTGTTCTTCAGGGTGGCAATCAGCCCCAGCATTTT.

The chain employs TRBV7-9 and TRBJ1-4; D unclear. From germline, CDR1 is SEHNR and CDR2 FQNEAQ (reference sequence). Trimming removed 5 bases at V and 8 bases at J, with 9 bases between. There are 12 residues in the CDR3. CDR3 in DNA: TGTGCCAGCAGCCAGCCCACCGAAAAACTGTTTTTT. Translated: CASSQPTEKLFF. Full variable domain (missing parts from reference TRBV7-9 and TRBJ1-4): DTGVSQNPRHKITKRGQNVTFRCDPISEHNRLYWYRQTLGQGPEFLTYFQNEAQLEKSRLLSDRFSAERPKGSFSTLEIQRTEQGDSAMYLCASSQPTEKLFFGSGTQLSVL.

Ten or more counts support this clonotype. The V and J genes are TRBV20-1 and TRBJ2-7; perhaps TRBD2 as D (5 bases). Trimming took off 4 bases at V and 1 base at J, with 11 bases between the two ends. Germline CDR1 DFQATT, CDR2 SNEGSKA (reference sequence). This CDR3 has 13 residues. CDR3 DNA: TGCAGTGCTATCGCCGGGATGTCCTACGAGCAGTACTTC. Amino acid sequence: CSAIAGMSYEQYF.

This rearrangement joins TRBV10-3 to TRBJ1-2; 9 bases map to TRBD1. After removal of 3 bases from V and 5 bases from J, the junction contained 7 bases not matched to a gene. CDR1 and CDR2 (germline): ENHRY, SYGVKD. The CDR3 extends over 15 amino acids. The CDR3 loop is CAISEQGQGRYGYTF. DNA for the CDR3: TGTGCCATCAGTGAACAAGGACAGGGGCGGTATGGCTACACCTTC.

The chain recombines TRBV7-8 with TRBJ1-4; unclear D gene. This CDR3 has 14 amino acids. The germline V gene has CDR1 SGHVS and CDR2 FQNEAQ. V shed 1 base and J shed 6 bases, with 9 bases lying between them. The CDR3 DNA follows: TGTGCCAGCAGCTTAGGGGGTGGCTATGAAAAACTGTTTTTT. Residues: CASSLGGGYEKLFF.

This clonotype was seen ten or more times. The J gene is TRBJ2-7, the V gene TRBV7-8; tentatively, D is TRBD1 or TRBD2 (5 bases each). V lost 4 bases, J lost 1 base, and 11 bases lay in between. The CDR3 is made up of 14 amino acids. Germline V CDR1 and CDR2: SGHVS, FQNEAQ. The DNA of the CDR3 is TGTGCCAGCAGCTCCCGGGACCGTTCCTACGAGCAGTACTTC. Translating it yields CASSSRDRSYEQYF.